One sample yielded the 19 T cell receptor beta chains listed below, sequenced in a study of T cells expressing NK-cell markers. TCRdb derives one entry per CDR3 protein from the 5' RACE reads, leaving out DNA. The repertoire table contains approximately 150,000 distinct CDR3 sequences. Sequenced: blood T cells: a sorted CD56 or NKG2C T cell subset, CD4+ or CD8+ T cells, or bulk PBMC T cells (not recorded which). The receptors stem from a man younger than 30 in good health.

The chain links TRBV28 to TRBJ2-6. Germline CDR1 MDHEN, CDR2 SYDVKM. The CDR3 has 17 amino acids. The CDR3: CASTTPIWDSGANVLTF.

This chain uses TRBV12-3 or TRBV12-4 with TRBJ2-1; TCRdb's D gene call, TRBD2, goes unchecked for lack of DNA. This CDR3 has 18 residues. The CDR3 sequence: CASSSFPGLAVSYNEQFF.

The rearrangement uses TRBV20-1 and TRBJ2-1. The CDR3 is made up of 13 amino acids. Germline values: CDR1 DFQATT, CDR2 SNEGSKA (reference sequence). This CDR3 is CSARVVTYNEQFF.

The chain couples TRBV7-2 to TRBJ2-5; with no DNA, the TCRdb D assignment of TRBD1 cannot be verified. The CDR3 sequence is 16 residues long. In germline, CDR1 is SGHTA, CDR2 FQGNSA. CDR3 residues: CASSFFFGGWEETQYF.

The chain joins TRBV7-9 to TRBJ1-1; TCRdb's D gene call, TRBD1, goes unchecked for lack of DNA. The CDR3 covers 13 residues. Germline V CDR1 and CDR2: SEHNR, FQNEAQ (reference sequence). CDR3 region: CASSPPAATEAFF.

The chain recombines TRBV9 with TRBJ2-1; TCRdb designates TRBD1, a call that cannot be tested without DNA. Germline V gene data show CDR1 as SGDLS and CDR2 as YYNGEE. The CDR3 runs 13 residues. The CDR3: CASSVARGQEQFF.

The V gene is TRBV5-6, the J gene TRBJ2-1; TCRdb designates TRBD1, a call that cannot be tested without DNA. This CDR3 region has 17 residues. CDR1 is SGHDT, CDR2 YYEEEE, per germline. CDR3 in amino acids: CASSLASAGLSYNEQFF.

V usage is TRBV11-2 and J usage is TRBJ2-1; TCRdb indicates TRBD2, and absent DNA this call remains unverified. The CDR3 length is 15 residues. CDR1 SGHAT and CDR2 FQNNGV come from the germline V gene. CDR3 residues: CASSPTAGSYNEQFF.

Here the CDR3 reads CAWSTGSNEQFF. The chain couples TRBV30 to TRBJ2-1. Per the germline V gene, CDR1 is GTSNPN and CDR2 is SVGIG (reference sequence). The CDR3 extends over 12 amino acids. Full variable domain (missing parts from reference TRBV30 and TRBJ2-1): SQTIHQWPATLVQPVGSPLSLECTVEGTSNPNLYWYRQAAGRGLQLLFYSVGIGQISSEVPQNLSASRPQDRQFILSSKKLLLSDSGFYLCAWSTGSNEQFFGPGTRLTVL.

This chain links TRBV25-1 with TRBJ1-2; TCRdb outputs TRBD1, but without DNA this stays unchecked. CDR1 and CDR2 from the germline V gene are MGHDK and SYGVNS. The CDR3 sequence is 13 residues long. The CDR3 spells CASSLRLGDGYTF.

The chain recombines TRBV7-9 with TRBJ2-5; without DNA, the TCRdb call of TRBD1 cannot be checked. Germline CDR1 is SEHNR and CDR2 is FQNEAQ (reference sequence). The CDR3 runs 15 residues. CDR3 loop: CASSTSGTSGETQYF.

J is TRBJ2-5 and V is TRBV13. CDR1 is PRHDT and CDR2 is FYEKMQ in the germline V gene (reference sequence). This CDR3 comprises 12 residues. CDR3 amino acids: CASSTDEETQYF.

The V and J genes are TRBV12-3 or TRBV12-4 and TRBJ2-1; absent DNA, TCRdb's TRBD2 call cannot be checked. The CDR3 has 16 residues. Here the CDR3 reads CASSFPGGWRGNEQFF.

This rearrangement joins TRBV12-3 or TRBV12-4 to TRBJ2-1; TCRdb gives TRBD2 as the D gene, but with no DNA this cannot be confirmed. The length of the CDR3 is 18 residues. CDR3 protein: CASSPKGTSVTRVNEQFF.

The chain has TRBV3-1 and TRBJ2-5. The length of the CDR3 is 15 residues. Germline lookup yields CDR1 LGHDT and CDR2 YNNKEL (reference sequence). The CDR3 is CASSQDRTFQETQYF.

V and J are TRBV6-1 and TRBJ2-5; as DNA is missing, the TRBD2 call by TCRdb cannot be tested. The germline CDR1 and CDR2 sequences are MNHNS and SASEGT. This CDR3 spans 15 amino acids. This CDR3 is CASSEWDGGQETQYF.

The V gene is TRBV30, the J gene TRBJ2-1; TCRdb designates TRBD1, a call that cannot be tested without DNA. CDR3 length: 15 amino acids. Germline CDR1 is GTSNPN and CDR2 is SVGIG (reference sequence). CDR3 in amino acids: CAWSRDPQSYNEQFF.

The chain combines TRBV3-1 with TRBJ2-3; TCRdb's D call, TRBD1, is unchecked because there is no DNA. Looked up from germline, CDR1 is LGHDT and CDR2 is YNNKEL (reference sequence). The CDR3 consists of 16 residues. CDR3 amino acids: CASSRRTGSFTDTQYF.

The chain joins TRBV28 to TRBJ2-5; TCRdb's D gene call, TRBD1, goes unchecked for lack of DNA. This CDR3 region has 14 residues. CDR1 and CDR2 (germline): MDHEN, SYDVKM. CDR3 sequence: CASSLLGTEETQYF.